The 21 T cell receptor beta chains given below trace back to one sample, sequenced in a study of post-analysis software for immune sequencing data. Each TCR beta cDNA library carried unique molecular identifiers. TCRdb independently ran MiXCR on the PCR reads; one entry per CDR3 protein. The profile shows hundreds of thousands of distinct CDR3 sequences, 44% of them singletons. Broader study findings: Patients used about five TRBV segments, including TRBV5-6, TRBV5-1 and TRBV20-1, more often than controls.

Antigens for these TCRs are unknown. Material: blood. These receptors originate from a girl aged 5 to 17 with multiple sclerosis.

The rearrangement joins TRBV3-1 to TRBJ2-7; tentatively, D is TRBD2 (5 bases). CDR3 size: 15 residues. Germline V gives CDR1 LGHDT, CDR2 YNNKEL (reference sequence). Trimming cost V 1 base and J 0 bases, with 10 bases left between them. The CDR3 DNA reads TGTGCCAGCAGCCAAGGAGCGGCCAGCTCCTACGAGCAGTACTTC. Its protein is CASSQGAASSYEQYF.

The chain joins TRBV4-2 to TRBJ2-6, with D perhaps TRBD1 (6 bases). The germline V gene encodes CDR1 LGHNA and CDR2 YNFKEQ. Between the trimmed V and J ends, which lost 4 bases and 3 bases, there was a span of 10 bases. This CDR3 region has 15 residues. CDR3 nucleotide sequence: TGTGCCAGCAGCCCACAGGGTCTTGGGGCCAACGTCCTGACTTTC. This encodes CASSPQGLGANVLTF.

The rearrangement uses TRBV12-3 or TRBV12-4 and TRBJ1-2; possible D gene TRBD1, 6 bases. The CDR3 has 16 residues. Trimming took 3 bases from V and 3 from J, leaving 17 bases between them. DNA for the CDR3: TGTGCCAGCAGTTTCCTACAAGGGGACACCTACTATGGCTACACCTTC. Encoded protein: CASSFLQGDTYYGYTF.

The V and J genes are TRBV19 and TRBJ2-3; D may correspond to TRBD1 or TRBD2 (5 bases each). Trimming took off 7 bases at V and 6 bases at J, with 17 bases between the two ends. CDR1 LNHDA and CDR2 SQIVND come from the germline V gene (reference sequence). The CDR3 consists of 14 residues. Here the CDR3 reads CASMDGTHPDTQYF. CDR3 sequence (DNA): TGTGCCAGTATGGACGGGACCCATCCGGATACGCAGTATTTT.

The chain employs TRBV29-1 and TRBJ2-6; perhaps D is TRBD1 or TRBD2 (5 bases each). The CDR3 is 16 residues long. V lost 6 bases and J 0 bases, leaving 15 bases between the germline ends. CDR1 and CDR2 from the germline V gene are SQVTM and ANQGSEA. The CDR3 is CSVLLRGGSGANVLTF. For the CDR3, the DNA is TGCAGCGTCCTCCTCCGTGGGGGCTCTGGGGCCAACGTCCTGACTTTC.

This rearrangement joins TRBV7-8 to TRBJ2-7; no definite D call. The J call may be faulty, since TRBJ2-5 better matches the DNA end. The CDR3 is 14 amino acids. The germline gives CDR1 SGHVS, CDR2 FQNEAQ. In nucleotides, the CDR3 is TGTGCCAGCAGCTTAGCGGCGATAGGGGAGACCCAGTACTTC. This codes for CASSLAAIGETQYF.

In its sample, this clonotype was seen a few times. V gene TRBV15 combines with J gene TRBJ2-1; D tentatively reads TRBD1 or TRBD2 (6 bases each). CDR1 is LNHNV, CDR2 YYDKDF, per germline (reference sequence). V lost 1 base and J 9 bases, leaving 10 bases between the germline ends. The length of the CDR3 is 13 residues. The DNA for the CDR3 is TGTGCCACCAGCAGAGTAGGGGGAGGTGAGCAGTTCTTC. Its translation is CATSRVGGGEQFF. The full variable domain, its missing parts supplied by reference TRBV15 and TRBJ2-1, is DAMVIQNPRYQVTQFGKPVTLSCSQTLNHNVMYWYQQKSSQAPKLLFHYYDKDFNNEADTPDNFQSRRPNTSFCFLDIRSPGLGDTAMYLCATSRVGGGEQFFGPGTRLTVL.

This chain links TRBV6-1 with TRBJ2-4, with D possibly being TRBD1 (5 bases). Germline V gives CDR1 MNHNS, CDR2 SASEGT. CDR3 size: 13 residues. Trimming took 5 bases from V and 5 from J, leaving 10 bases between them. CDR3 amino acids: CASSSGHQNIQYF. The CDR3 DNA follows: TGTGCCAGCAGTTCCGGACACCAAAACATTCAGTACTTC.

This clonotype has a count of ten or more. The J gene is TRBJ2-5, the V gene TRBV12-3 or TRBV12-4, with D possibly being TRBD2 (5 bases). The CDR3 has 13 residues. The germline V and J ends were trimmed by 6 bases and 4 bases, with 12 bases remaining between them. For the CDR3, the DNA is TGTGCCAGCAGCCTTGGACTGGCAGAGACCCAGTACTTC. It encodes CASSLGLAETQYF.

The chain recombines TRBV7-2 with TRBJ2-7; D ambiguous. This CDR3 contains 12 residues. Trimming stripped 5 bases from V and 5 bases from J, with 10 bases between. The germline CDR1 and CDR2 sequences are SGHTA and FQGNSA. The CDR3 coding sequence is TGTGCCAGCAGCGTGACCCGGGACGAGCAGTACTTC. This encodes CASSVTRDEQYF.

The chain carries TRBV7-9 and TRBJ1-1; weak D call: TRBD1 (5 bases). V was shortened by 5 bases and J by 7 bases, with 17 bases between the two germline ends. CDR1 is SEHNR and CDR2 is FQNEAQ in the germline V gene (reference sequence). CDR3 length equals 14 residues. The CDR3 spells CASSLPRDGLEAFF. The CDR3 DNA is TGTGCCAGCAGCCTACCCCGGGACGGACTTGAAGCTTTCTTT. The complete variable domain, with remaining parts taken from reference TRBV7-9 and TRBJ1-1, reads DTGVSQNPRHKITKRGQNVTFRCDPISEHNRLYWYRQTLGQGPEFLTYFQNEAQLEKSRLLSDRFSAERPKGSFSTLEIQRTEQGDSAMYLCASSLPRDGLEAFFGQGTRLTVV.

The chain is built from TRBV20-1 and TRBJ2-1; D is undetermined. The ends were cut back, 0 bases at V and 8 bases at J, with 8 bases in the middle. This CDR3 has 12 amino acids. Germline V gives CDR1 DFQATT, CDR2 SNEGSKA (reference sequence). This chain's CDR3 is CSARDEGYEQFF. In DNA form, the CDR3 reads TGCAGTGCTAGAGACGAAGGGTATGAGCAGTTCTTC.

The chain links TRBV7-9 to TRBJ1-2; tentative D call: TRBD1 (6 bases). This CDR3 is built from 14 residues. The ends were cut back, 0 bases at V and 5 bases at J, with 10 bases in the middle. CDR1 and CDR2 from the germline V gene are SEHNR and FQNEAQ (reference sequence). CDR3 residues: CASSLAAGQYGYTF. CDR3 DNA sequence: TGTGCCAGCAGCTTAGCGGCAGGACAGTATGGCTACACCTTC.

This clonotype was recorded a few times. The V and J genes are TRBV28 and TRBJ1-5; no clear D gene. The V end lost 7 bases, the J end lost 7 bases, and 20 bases lay between the germline ends. Germline assignment: CDR1 MDHEN and CDR2 SYDVKM. CDR3 length: 15 amino acids. The CDR3 loop is CASTPALELGQPQHF. DNA for the CDR3: TGTGCCAGCACACCCGCATTGGAGTTAGGGCAGCCCCAGCATTTT. The full variable domain, its missing parts supplied by reference TRBV28 and TRBJ1-5, is DVKVTQSSRYLVKRTGEKVFLECVQDMDHENMFWYRQDPGLGLRLIYFSYDVKMKEKGDIPEGYSVSREKKERFSLILESASTNQTSMYLCASTPALELGQPQHFGDGTRLSIL.

The chain employs TRBV20-1 and TRBJ1-1, with D possibly matching TRBD1 (6 bases). The germline V and J ends were trimmed by 0 bases and 3 bases, with 8 bases remaining between them. Germline V gene sequence: CDR1 DFQATT, CDR2 SNEGSKA (reference sequence). The CDR3 sequence is 13 residues long. For the CDR3, the DNA is TGCAGTGCTAGAGAGGGGGCGCACACTGAAGCTTTCTTT. Translated, it gives CSAREGAHTEAFF.

V gene TRBV10-2 combines with J gene TRBJ1-5; unclear D gene. The V gene lost 3 bases and the J gene lost 2 bases, with 11 bases spanning the gap. The CDR3 is 15 residues long. CDR1 is WSHSY and CDR2 is SAAADI in the germline V gene. In DNA form, the CDR3 reads TGCGCCAGCAGTGAAGCCAGATATCGCAATCAGCCCCAGCATTTT. This encodes CASSEARYRNQPQHF.

The chain recombines TRBV12-3 or TRBV12-4 with TRBJ2-3; TRBD2 aligns across 7 bases. The ends lost 4 bases at V and 4 bases at J; junction bases unmatched: 8. The CDR3 spans 15 residues. This CDR3 is CASSSRLAAADTQYF. DNA of the CDR3: TGTGCCAGCAGTTCCCGACTAGCCGCCGCAGATACGCAGTATTTT.

This clonotype was observed a handful of times. This chain connects TRBV20-1 to TRBJ2-5; 8 bases are shared with TRBD1. J gave up 2 bases and V 3 bases, and 5 bases lay outside the gene matches. The CDR3 is 14 residues long. CDR1 is DFQATT, CDR2 SNEGSKA, per germline (reference sequence). CDR3 coding DNA: TGCAGTGCTAGTACAGGGGGGCCTCAAGAGACCCAGTACTTC. This codes for CSASTGGPQETQYF.

This sequence joins TRBV6-1 and TRBJ2-3, with no clear D. The CDR3 loop spans 14 amino acids. Between the trimmed V and J ends, which lost 1 base and 1 base, there was a span of 6 bases. Germline V gives CDR1 MNHNS, CDR2 SASEGT. The CDR3 DNA follows: TGTGCCAGCAGTGAAGACTACCGCACAGATACGCAGTATTTT. It encodes CASSEDYRTDTQYF.

The sample holds one count of this clonotype. The V and J genes are TRBV27 and TRBJ1-6; D possibly corresponds to TRBD1 (5 bases). Trimming took 7 bases from V and 6 from J, leaving 16 bases between them. The V gene's germline CDR1 is MNHEY and CDR2 SMNVEV (reference sequence). CDR3 size: 15 residues. The CDR3 protein is CASTRGGPLNSPLHF. The CDR3 nucleotides read TGTGCCAGCACAAGGGGAGGCCCTCTTAATTCACCCCTCCACTTT.

This clonotype was counted a few times. The chain is built from TRBV11-2 and TRBJ2-7; no clear D gene. Germline CDR1 SGHAT, CDR2 FQNNGV. Trimming removed 5 bases from V and 0 bases from J, with 14 bases in between. This CDR3 is built from 15 residues. CDR3 bases: TGTGCCAGCAGCCACGGGTTGTGGAGCTCCTACGAGCAGTACTTC. Translation: CASSHGLWSSYEQYF.